These T cell receptor beta chains were read from a single sample in a study of control samples from healthy donors and cancer patients. The repertoire was sequenced with immunoSEQ multiplex PCR; TCRdb's copy has only in-frame clones and lacks some. The table lists some 150,000 clones, roughly 91% of them singletons. Sequences were obtained from blood. The receptor set was obtained from a woman aged 25-40 years in good health. CDR3s leave out the opening cysteine and the closing phenylalanine or tryptophan. The D gene is left open where the match is weak. Size is stated for part of the rows, as once, few or many counts, or as a class when the clone is expanded.

D gene	clone size	V gene	CDR3 protein
NA	NA	TRBV27	ASSSGRTYGYT
TRBD1	once	TRBV28	ASSPRQGINSPLH
TRBD1	NA	TRBV15	ATSRDGQGAETQY
NA	NA	TRBV13	ASSEYGYT
NA	NA	TRBV5-1	ASSLGQPQH
NA	NA	TRBV18	ASSHLQGSNTEAF
TRBD2	NA	TRBV28	AILAGTYEQY
NA	NA	TRBV10-3	AISESAGPYEQY
TRBD2	NA	TRBV18	ASSRVSGTSGEEQF
TRBD2	NA	TRBV19	AAGTRETQY
TRBD2	NA	TRBV18	ASSQTGTSGRDTQY
NA	NA	TRBV27	ASSPTAHSNQPQH
TRBD1	NA	TRBV27	ASSRSRGSPLH
NA	NA	TRBV5-4	ASSLGGPGYEQY
NA	NA	TRBV3-1/TRBV3-2	ASSQGNVEKLF
NA	NA	TRBV11-2	ASRGGQSSYNEQF
NA	NA	TRBV6-1	ASSKAGNYGYT
TRBD1	few	TRBV5-1	ASSRDRANTGELF
NA	NA	TRBV6-4	ASSEGQSSYNEQF
TRBD2	NA	TRBV11-3	ASSLGAGGVQETQY
NA	NA	TRBV12-2	ASRLVFIGGAGQPQH
TRBD1	once	TRBV5-1	ASRLGTGGTYEQY